This record concerns one TCR beta chain sequence. The CDR3 covers 15 residues. Germline-derived CDR1 and CDR2 are LGHNA and YSLEER. Trimming took 0 bases from V and 5 from J, leaving 13 bases between them. This record belongs to a study of T-cell reconstitution after alpha-beta-depleted transplantation in children. Unique molecular identifiers were used in preparing the TCRbeta library. A single record per CDR3 protein comes from TCRdb applying MiXCR to the PCR reads. The sample shows roughly 590,000 distinct CDR3 sequences, around 17% of them seen only once. The chain combines TRBV4-3 with TRBJ2-5; the D is unclear. The clonotype comes from a human donor who donated a stem cell graft to a child with acute myeloid leukemia. The sample in question was PBMCs from the stem cell graft donor, obtained from the stem cell graft. The CDR3 sequence: CASSQDRGPTETQYF. The CDR3 DNA is TGCGCCAGCAGCCAAGACAGAGGTCCGACGGAGACCCAGTACTTC.